This T cell receptor beta chain is drawn from a study of blood T cell repertoires in COVID-19 (dated by TCRdb to between 2020 and 2021). In terms of the full investigation: Samples covering the acute and convalescent phases of COVID-19 were provided by collaborators in the United States, Italy and Spain. The prospective study material was composed of cDNA or gDNA derived from T cells, B-cell-depleted T cells, or PBMCs. Subjects who had been exposed to COVID-19, were actively infected with it, or had recovered from it provided the deeply sampled blood TCRbeta repertoires that made up the dataset. A freely available public database, intended as a resource for researchers studying the immune response to SARS-CoV-2, is where the repertoires were released. The samples were drawn from the first 160 participants of the ongoing ImmuneRACE study and from about 1,200 subjects provided by 6 global collaborators. Nearly every sample came with metadata listing a de-identified subject ID, COVID-19 status, age in years and sex. Where HLA class I and class II types were available, the types were taken from metadata supplied by the sample provider, not from assay-based typing. General study outcomes and caveats: Clinical and demographic metadata were provided uncurated, with the amount varying by source and participant.

Details on this clone: The antigen it recognizes is unknown. The record has no base qualities; no much larger clone is one base away.

Including the terminal cysteine and phenylalanine, the CDR3 comprises 18 residues. Kept here is only the CDR3 DNA, which spans 54 bases and is read in frame from base 1. V lost 5 bases and J lost 0 bases, and the count of bases not matched to a germline gene is 12. CDR1 and CDR2 were assigned from the germline V gene as MDHEN and SYDVKM. One collaborating source in Seattle enrolled patients while the patients were actively infected and followed the patients over time throughout the course of disease. The collaborating institutions used their own protocols to collect whole blood in K2EDTA tubes. For TCRbeta analysis, collaborator samples were shipped as frozen whole blood, as isolated PBMCs, or as DNA extracted from either sample type. TCRbeta CDR3 regions were amplified from genomic DNA using the immunoSEQ Assay, a bias-controlled multiplex PCR. The authors' pipeline ran thus. The number of nucleated cells in each sample was estimated from the amplification of reference gene primers within the assay. To quantify the absolute abundance of each unique TCRbeta CDR3 rearrangement, sequence reads were collapsed and filtered. For each sample, productive Simpson clonality was calculated as the square root of Simpson's diversity index over productive rearrangements. Held by TCRdb, this immuneACCESS table contains in-frame sequences only and omits some clones. Under half of the omission traces to an unresolved V gene where checked; the cause of the rest is unknown. V, J and clone size are those of that table, while D and trimming were read from the DNA. Across this sample there are some 120,000 clones, with around 81% seen only once. About a sixth of the sample is taken by the ten largest.

The receptor's source is a young man with COVID-19, enrolled during active disease. This receptor chain uses TRBV28 and TRBJ1-5; 8 junctional bases match TRBD1. The sequenced sample consisted of peripheral blood. The sequenced DNA is TGTGCCAGCAGTGACAGGGGAAGGGATAGATATAGCAATCAGCCCCAGCATTTT. This sequence encodes CASSDRGRDRYSNQPQHF. Extended through the reference TRBV28 and TRBJ1-5 proteins, this CDR3 yields the full variable domain: DVKVTQSSRYLVKRTGEKVFLECVQDMDHENMFWYRQDPGLGLRLIYFSYDVKMKEKGDIPEGYSVSREKKERFSLILESASTNQTSMYLCASSDRGRDRYSNQPQHFGDGTRLSIL.